These T cell receptor beta chains were read from a single sample in a study of blood T cell repertoires in COVID-19. Data came from immunoSEQ multiplex PCR; TCRdb stores just in-frame clones and leaves some out. The table includes some 150,000 clones, approximately 90% detected once. Specimen: peripheral blood. The receptors here all came from a woman in her sixties who had recovered from COVID-19. CDR3s include the opening cysteine and the closing phenylalanine or tryptophan. A D gene is named only where the DNA matches it firmly. Only part of the rows carry a size: once, few, many, or a class if the clone is expanded.

CDR3 length: 18
clone size: -
V gene: TRBV4-2
D gene: TRBD2
J gene: TRBJ2-5
CDR3 DNA: TGTGCCAGCAGCCAAGATTCCAGCGGAGCGGGGGCATACGAGACCCAGTACTTC
CDR3 protein: CASSQDSSGAGAYETQYF

CDR3 length: 14
clone size: -
V gene: TRBV5-1
D gene: TRBD1
J gene: TRBJ1-4
CDR3 DNA: TGCGCCAGCAGCCCGGACAGGGTGAATGAAAAACTGTTTTTT
CDR3 protein: CASSPDRVNEKLFF

CDR3 length: 15
clone size: -
V gene: TRBV7-7
D gene: -
J gene: TRBJ2-5
CDR3 DNA: TGTGCTAGCAGCTTATGGGACACAAACCAAGAGACCCAGTACTTC
CDR3 protein: CASSLWDTNQETQYF

CDR3 length: 14
clone size: -
V gene: TRBV5-1
D gene: -
J gene: TRBJ2-2
CDR3 DNA: TGCGCCAGCAGCTTGAAGCGGAACACCGGGGAGCTGTTTTTT
CDR3 protein: CASSLKRNTGELFF

CDR3 length: 14
clone size: -
V gene: TRBV30
D gene: -
J gene: TRBJ2-5
CDR3 DNA: TGTGCCTGGAGTGCTCCGGGTCCATTGGGGACCCAGTACTTC
CDR3 protein: CAWSAPGPLGTQYF

CDR3 length: 19
clone size: -
V gene: TRBV7-9
D gene: TRBD1
J gene: TRBJ2-6
CDR3 DNA: TGTGCCAGCAGCTTTGGGACAGGGATAATCAGCTCTGGGGCCAACGTCCTGACTTTC
CDR3 protein: CASSFGTGIISSGANVLTF

CDR3 length: 16
clone size: -
V gene: TRBV5-5
D gene: -
J gene: TRBJ1-4
CDR3 DNA: TGTGCCAGCAGCTTGAATCCCATGGGCTTTAATGAAAAACTGTTTTTT
CDR3 protein: CASSLNPMGFNEKLFF

CDR3 length: 14
clone size: -
V gene: TRBV6-5
D gene: TRBD1
J gene: TRBJ1-4
CDR3 DNA: TGTGCCAGCAGCCCGACAGGGACTAATGAAAAACTGTTTTTT
CDR3 protein: CASSPTGTNEKLFF

CDR3 length: 15
clone size: -
V gene: TRBV7-9
D gene: TRBD1
J gene: TRBJ1-2
CDR3 DNA: TGTGCCAGCAGAACCGGGACAGGGGACAACTATGGCTACACCTTC
CDR3 protein: CASRTGTGDNYGYTF

CDR3 length: 13
clone size: -
V gene: TRBV12-3/TRBV12-4
D gene: -
J gene: TRBJ1-6
CDR3 DNA: TGTGCCAGCAGTTTAGGGGCAATTCCACCCCTCCACTTT
CDR3 protein: CASSLGAIPPLHF

CDR3 length: 14
clone size: once
V gene: TRBV2
D gene: -
J gene: TRBJ1-1
CDR3 DNA: TGTGCCAGCAGTAAATTCGGAGGCAACACTGAAGCTTTCTTT
CDR3 protein: CASSKFGGNTEAFF

CDR3 length: 14
clone size: -
V gene: TRBV5-4
D gene: -
J gene: TRBJ2-4
CDR3 DNA: TGTGCCAGCAGCTTGGAGTCGGGAAGAAACATTCAGTACTTC
CDR3 protein: CASSLESGRNIQYF

CDR3 length: 14
clone size: -
V gene: TRBV2
D gene: TRBD1
J gene: TRBJ1-5
CDR3 DNA: TGTGCCAGCAGTGAAGAAGGACAGGGCCCCTCCCAGCATTTT
CDR3 protein: CASSEEGQGPSQHF

CDR3 length: 13
clone size: -
V gene: TRBV4-2
D gene: -
J gene: TRBJ2-7
CDR3 DNA: TGTGCCAGCAGCCAAGGGGCCGGTCGGGAGCAGTACTTC
CDR3 protein: CASSQGAGREQYF

CDR3 length: 15
clone size: -
V gene: TRBV18
D gene: TRBD2
J gene: TRBJ2-1
CDR3 DNA: TGTGCCAGCTCACCACCGGGACTAGGAGTCAACGAGCAGTTCTTC
CDR3 protein: CASSPPGLGVNEQFF

CDR3 length: 15
clone size: -
V gene: TRBV11-2
D gene: -
J gene: TRBJ2-7
CDR3 DNA: TGTGCCAGCAGCTTAAGTCTCGCGCCCTCCTACGAGCAGTACTTC
CDR3 protein: CASSLSLAPSYEQYF

CDR3 length: 16
clone size: -
V gene: TRBV4-1
D gene: TRBD1
J gene: TRBJ1-1
CDR3 DNA: TGCGCCAGCAGCCAGTGGCTGACAGGGCGGAACACTGAAGCTTTCTTT
CDR3 protein: CASSQWLTGRNTEAFF

CDR3 length: 15
clone size: -
V gene: TRBV5-1
D gene: TRBD2
J gene: TRBJ2-3
CDR3 DNA: TGCGCCAGCAGCTTGAACGGGGGGGCTGCAGATACGCAGTATTTT
CDR3 protein: CASSLNGGAADTQYF

CDR3 length: 15
clone size: -
V gene: TRBV7-2
D gene: -
J gene: TRBJ1-6
CDR3 DNA: TGTGCCAGCAGCCCCCGTGGAGTTTTTAATTCACCCCTCCACTTT
CDR3 protein: CASSPRGVFNSPLHF

CDR3 length: 17
clone size: -
V gene: TRBV4-3
D gene: TRBD2
J gene: TRBJ2-1
CDR3 DNA: TGCGCCAGCAGCCAAGACCCCGCCGGGGGGGGCCGTAATGAGCAGTTCTTC
CDR3 protein: CASSQDPAGGGRNEQFF

CDR3 length: 13
clone size: -
V gene: TRBV5-1
D gene: -
J gene: TRBJ1-1
CDR3 DNA: TGCGCCAGCAGCTTGTTCGGGAGCACTGAAGCTTTCTTT
CDR3 protein: CASSLFGSTEAFF

CDR3 length: 15
clone size: -
V gene: TRBV5-1
D gene: TRBD2
J gene: TRBJ2-3
CDR3 DNA: TGCGCCAGCACACAGCTAGCGGCTAGCACAGATACGCAGTATTTT
CDR3 protein: CASTQLAASTDTQYF

CDR3 length: 14
clone size: few
V gene: TRBV6-6
D gene: -
J gene: TRBJ1-5
CDR3 DNA: TGTGCCAGCAGCGGTCAAAATAGCAATCAGCCCCAGCATTTT
CDR3 protein: CASSGQNSNQPQHF

CDR3 length: 12
clone size: once
V gene: TRBV30
D gene: -
J gene: TRBJ1-5
CDR3 DNA: TGTGCCTGGGCGAAGGCAGGGCAGCCCCAGCATTTT
CDR3 protein: CAWAKAGQPQHF

CDR3 length: 15
clone size: -
V gene: TRBV6-5
D gene: -
J gene: TRBJ1-5
CDR3 DNA: TGTGCCAGCAGTTACTCGATCACAGCAGATCAGCCCCAGCATTTT
CDR3 protein: CASSYSITADQPQHF

CDR3 length: 16
clone size: once
V gene: TRBV5-1
D gene: TRBD2
J gene: TRBJ2-5
CDR3 DNA: TGCGCCAGCAGCTTGGTGCTAGCGGGGGGGGAAGAGACCCAGTACTTC
CDR3 protein: CASSLVLAGGEETQYF

CDR3 length: 16
clone size: -
V gene: TRBV5-1
D gene: -
J gene: TRBJ2-2
CDR3 DNA: TGCGCCAGCAGCTTGGATCCGGCAGGTAACACCGGGGAGCTGTTTTTT
CDR3 protein: CASSLDPAGNTGELFF

CDR3 length: 12
clone size: -
V gene: TRBV7-8
D gene: -
J gene: TRBJ1-2
CDR3 DNA: TGTGCCAGCAGCCCTCAGGGGTATGGCTACACCTTC
CDR3 protein: CASSPQGYGYTF

CDR3 length: 13
clone size: -
V gene: TRBV7-9
D gene: -
J gene: TRBJ1-1
CDR3 DNA: TGTGCCAGCAGCGTTCCAGTGAACACTGAAGCTTTCTTT
CDR3 protein: CASSVPVNTEAFF

CDR3 length: 13
clone size: -
V gene: TRBV2
D gene: -
J gene: TRBJ1-1
CDR3 DNA: TGTGCCAGCAGAGGGAGATCGAACACTGAAGCTTTCTTT
CDR3 protein: CASRGRSNTEAFF